This T cell receptor beta chain was identified in a study of cytomegalovirus exposure and HLA in healthy donors. Whole-study findings and limits: Analysis performed later showed TCR beta chains linked to HLA being more clonally expanded than equally common others. Later analysis reportedly placed an Asian-associated ancestry cluster below the roughly 670-donor mean in N-insertions. The authors excluded some V segments, including TRBV6-2 and TRBV6-3, as indistinguishable.

PCR involved 60 Vbeta and 13 Jbeta primers. Only in-frame clones appear in the TCRdb table, and some are missing; sequencing was by immunoSEQ multiplex PCR. The sample lists some 250,000 clones, roughly 82% occurring once. The trim removed 6 bases at V and 4 bases at J, leaving 6 bases unmatched. Germline V gene lookup returns CDR1 MNHNY and CDR2 SVGAGI (reference sequence). This CDR3 is 14 amino acids long. Notes on this clone: What it binds is unknown.

Donors were ostensibly healthy at sampling, although undocumented immune exposures were probable. What was sequenced was PBMCs. This TCR was recovered from a woman aged 40 to 50 in good health and CMV-seropositive. The rearrangement joins TRBV6-6 to TRBJ1-1, with 9 bases lining up with TRBD1. The CDR3 is CASSLGDRVTEAFF. The DNA of the CDR3 is TGTGCCAGCAGCCTAGGGGACAGGGTCACTGAAGCTTTCTTT.